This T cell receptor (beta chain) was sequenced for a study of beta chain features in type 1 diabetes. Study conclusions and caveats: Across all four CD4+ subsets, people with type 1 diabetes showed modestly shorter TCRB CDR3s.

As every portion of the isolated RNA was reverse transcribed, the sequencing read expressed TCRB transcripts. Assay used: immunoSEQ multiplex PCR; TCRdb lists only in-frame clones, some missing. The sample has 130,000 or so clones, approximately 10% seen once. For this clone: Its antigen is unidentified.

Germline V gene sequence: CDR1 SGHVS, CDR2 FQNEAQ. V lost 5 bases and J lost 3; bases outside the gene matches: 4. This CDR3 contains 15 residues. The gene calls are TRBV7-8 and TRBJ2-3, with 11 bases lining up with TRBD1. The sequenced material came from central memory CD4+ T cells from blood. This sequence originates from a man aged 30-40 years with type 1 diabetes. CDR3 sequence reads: CASSTGTGGTDTQYF. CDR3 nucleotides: TGTGCCAGCAGCACCGGGACAGGGGGAACAGATACGCAGTATTTT.